This TCR beta chain derives from a study of T-cell memory formation after mild COVID-19. Overall study results and limits: CD4+ contracting clones were mainly CM and EM; CD8+ ones, EMRA.

MiXCR was run by TCRdb on the 5' RACE reads, yielding one entry per CDR3 protein. The sample lists around 340,000 distinct CDR3 sequences, around 15% occurring once. This clonotype was detected many times. No antigen is known for it. This CDR3 is 18 amino acids long. Germline V gene data show CDR1 as SGHDN and CDR2 as FVKESK. Trimming shortened V by 0 bases and J by 0 bases, and 17 bases separated the two germline ends. Sequenced input: PBMCs or a T cell subset sorted from them (not recorded which). The gene calls are TRBV14 and TRBJ1-1; D is perhaps TRBD1 (5 bases). This sequence originates from a young man who had mild COVID-19 (a few samples of this study predate the infection). Cell type and time point are not known. In DNA form, the CDR3 reads TGTGCCAGCAGCCAAGATAGGGGCGCAGGCGCCCTGAACACTGAAGCTTTCTTT. This sequence encodes CASSQDRGAGALNTEAFF.